This T cell receptor beta chain was found in a study of blood T cell repertoires in COVID-19. Study summary: Material from acute and convalescent COVID-19 was sourced from the United States, Italy and Spain. From T cells, B-cell-depleted T cells, or PBMCs came the material, which was cDNA or gDNA.

Cohorts were determined from participant-reported clinical history. Libraries were prepared by immunoSEQ multiplex PCR; TCRdb keeps only in-frame clonotypes and omits some of them. The sample yields roughly 140,000 clones, 88% seen once. The CDR3 consists of 12 residues. Trimming cost V 4 bases and J 7 bases; bases outside gene matches: 2. Germline CDR1 SGDLS, CDR2 YYNGEE. Sequencing was carried out using PBMCs or T cells enriched from blood (not recorded which). The clonotype originates from a young woman with acute COVID-19. V is TRBV9 and J is TRBJ2-5; 9 bases are shared with TRBD2. CDR3 coding DNA: TGTGCCAGCAGCAGAGCGGGAGGGACCCAGTACTTC. It codes for CASSRAGGTQYF.